The 7 T cell receptor beta chains given below trace back to one sample, sequenced in a study of CD8+ T cells in alopecia areata. Documented treatment: oral pan-JAK inhibitor, 5-10 mg twice daily. RNA was isolated and reverse transcribed to cDNA, the sequencing template. Libraries were prepared by immunoSEQ multiplex PCR; TCRdb keeps only in-frame clonotypes and omits some of them. Of over 95,000 clones listed, roughly three fifths are singletons. The sequencing here drew on CD8+ T cells sorted from blood, taken at week 4, from a patient treated with tofacitinib. These receptors all stem from a human donor with alopecia areata.

This clone was seen just once. V is TRBV9 and J is TRBJ2-3, with unresolved D. V gave up 4 bases and J gave up 6 bases, with 9 bases separating them. The CDR3 extends over 12 amino acids. CDR1 is SGDLS and CDR2 is YYNGEE in the germline V gene. Here the CDR3 DNA reads TGTGCCAGCAGCTCTTTCGTCGATACGCAGTATTTT. Residues: CASSSFVDTQYF.

The chain has TRBV25-1 and TRBJ2-1; 7 positions agree with TRBD2. V trimming: 1 base; J trimming: 2 bases; junction bases outside the gene matches: 2. Germline-derived CDR1 and CDR2 are MGHDK and SYGVNS. CDR3 length: 15 amino acids. The DNA of the CDR3 is TGTGCCAGCAGTGAATCGGGAGGCCCCTACAATGAGCAGTTCTTC. It is translated as CASSESGGPYNEQFF. Full variable domain (rest looked up from reference TRBV25-1 and TRBJ2-1): EADIYQTPRYLVIGTGKKITLECSQTMGHDKMYWYQQDPGMELHLIHYSYGVNSTEKGDLSSESTVSRIRTEHFPLTLESARPSHTSQYLCASSESGGPYNEQFFGPGTRLTVL.

This rearrangement joins TRBV27 to TRBJ1-2, with TRBD1 matching 8 bases. Germline V gene data show CDR1 as MNHEY and CDR2 as SMNVEV (reference sequence). The V gene end was trimmed by 3 bases and the J gene end by 8 bases; junction bases not matched to a gene: 8. The length of the CDR3 is 14 residues. Here the CDR3 reads CASSFWQGAKGYTF. DNA for the CDR3: TGTGCCAGCAGTTTCTGGCAGGGGGCTAAGGGCTACACCTTC.

The chain has TRBV7-2 and TRBJ1-1; possibly TRBD1 for D (6 bases). Trimming shortened V by 5 bases and J by 3 bases, and 10 bases separated the two germline ends. The CDR3 loop spans 13 amino acids. Germline V gene lookup returns CDR1 SGHTA and CDR2 FQGNSA. This chain's CDR3 is CASSPKGDTEAFF. DNA of the CDR3: TGTGCCAGCAGCCCCAAGGGGGACACTGAAGCTTTCTTT.

The chain combines TRBV30 with TRBJ1-1, with D possibly being TRBD1 (6 bases). V was shortened by 0 bases and J by 3 bases, with 8 bases between the two germline ends. Germline V gives CDR1 GTSNPN, CDR2 SVGIG (reference sequence). The CDR3 consists of 13 residues. CDR3 sequence (DNA): TGTGCCTGGAGTGTGGCAGGGGACACTGAAGCTTTCTTT. It encodes CAWSVAGDTEAFF.

The rearrangement joins TRBV15 to TRBJ1-5, with 7 bases that match TRBD1. Germline V CDR1 and CDR2: LNHNV, YYDKDF (reference sequence). After removal of 1 base from V and 7 bases from J, the junction contained 7 bases not matched to a gene. The CDR3 has 15 residues. CDR3: CATSRGQQGLQPQHF. The CDR3 DNA follows: TGTGCCACCAGCAGAGGTCAACAGGGGCTGCAGCCCCAGCATTTT.

The chain links TRBV29-1 to TRBJ1-6; TRBD1 aligns across 8 bases. There are 13 residues in the CDR3. Looked up from germline, CDR1 is SQVTM and CDR2 is ANQGSEA. Trimming took 4 bases from V and 7 from J; bases not matched to a gene: 3. The CDR3 loop reads CSVGTGRNSPLHF. DNA of the CDR3: TGCAGCGTTGGGACAGGGAGGAATTCACCCCTCCACTTT.